The clone carrying this T cell receptor beta chain was picked up many times. The sample belongs to a study of neurological immune-mediated disorders. The CDR3 is 16 residues long. The germline gives CDR1 DFQATT, CDR2 SNEGSKA (reference sequence). The V gene lost 3 bases and the J gene lost 3 bases, with 18 bases spanning the gap. Via MiXCR, TCRdb re-called the 5' RACE reads, giving one row per CDR3 protein. The sample gives tens of thousands of distinct CDR3 sequences, roughly 15% of which show up once; roughly 4.5% is in the top ten. The time point is: longitudinal time-point 1 (baseline). The sample taken for sequencing was PBMCs. This chain uses TRBV20-1 with TRBJ1-5, with a weak D call TRBD1 (5 bases). The sequence derives from a female donor with HTLV-1-associated myelopathy (HAM/TSP). The CDR3 protein is CSASILWGSLNQPQHF. The CDR3, as DNA: TGCAGTGCTAGTATTTTATGGGGGTCTCTCAATCAGCCCCAGCATTTT.